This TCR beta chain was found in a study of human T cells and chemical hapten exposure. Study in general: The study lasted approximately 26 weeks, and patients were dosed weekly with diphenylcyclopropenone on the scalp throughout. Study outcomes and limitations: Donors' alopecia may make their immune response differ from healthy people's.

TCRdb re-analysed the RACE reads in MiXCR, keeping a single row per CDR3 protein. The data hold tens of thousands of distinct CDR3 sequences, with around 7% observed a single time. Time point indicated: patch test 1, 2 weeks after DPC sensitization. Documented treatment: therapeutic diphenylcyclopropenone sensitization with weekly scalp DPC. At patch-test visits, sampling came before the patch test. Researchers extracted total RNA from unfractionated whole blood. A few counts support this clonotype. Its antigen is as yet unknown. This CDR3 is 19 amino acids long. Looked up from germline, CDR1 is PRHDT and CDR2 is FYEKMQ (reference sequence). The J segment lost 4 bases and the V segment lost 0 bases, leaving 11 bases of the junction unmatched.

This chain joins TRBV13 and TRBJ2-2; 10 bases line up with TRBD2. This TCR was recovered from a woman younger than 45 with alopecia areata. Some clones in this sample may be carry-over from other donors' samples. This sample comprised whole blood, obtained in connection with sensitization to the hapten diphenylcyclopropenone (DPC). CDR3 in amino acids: CASSLGPQRGGLGTGELFF. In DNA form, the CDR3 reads TGTGCCAGCAGCTTAGGCCCCCAGCGGGGGGGCCTCGGCACCGGGGAGCTGTTTTTT. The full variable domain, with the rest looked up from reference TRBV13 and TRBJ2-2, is AAGVIQSPRHLIKEKRETATLKCYPIPRHDTVYWYQQGPGQDPQFLISFYEKMQSDKGSIPDRFSAQQFSDYHSELNMSSLELGDSALYFCASSLGPQRGGLGTGELFFGEGSRLTVL.